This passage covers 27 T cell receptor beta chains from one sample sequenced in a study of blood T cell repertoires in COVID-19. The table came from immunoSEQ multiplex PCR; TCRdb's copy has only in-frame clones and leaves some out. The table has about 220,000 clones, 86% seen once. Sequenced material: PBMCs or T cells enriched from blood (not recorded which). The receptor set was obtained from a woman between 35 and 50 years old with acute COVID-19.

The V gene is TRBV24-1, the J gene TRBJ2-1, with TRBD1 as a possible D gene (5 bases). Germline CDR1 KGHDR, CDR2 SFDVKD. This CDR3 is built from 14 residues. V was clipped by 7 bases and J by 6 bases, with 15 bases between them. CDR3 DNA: TGTGCCACCAGGGCGGCAGGGAATATCAATGAGCAGTTCTTC. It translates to CATRAAGNINEQFF.

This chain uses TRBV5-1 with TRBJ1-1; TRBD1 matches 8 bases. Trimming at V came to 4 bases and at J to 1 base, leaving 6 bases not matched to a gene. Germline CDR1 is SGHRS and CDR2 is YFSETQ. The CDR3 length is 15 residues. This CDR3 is CASSPRQGTNTEAFF. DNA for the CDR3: TGCGCCAGCAGCCCCAGACAGGGGACGAACACTGAAGCTTTCTTT. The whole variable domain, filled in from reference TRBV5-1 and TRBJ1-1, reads KAGVTQTPRYLIKTRGQQVTLSCSPISGHRSVSWYQQTPGQGLQFLFEYFSETQRNKGNFPGRFSGRQFSNSRSEMNVSTLELGDSALYLCASSPRQGTNTEAFFGQGTRLTVV.

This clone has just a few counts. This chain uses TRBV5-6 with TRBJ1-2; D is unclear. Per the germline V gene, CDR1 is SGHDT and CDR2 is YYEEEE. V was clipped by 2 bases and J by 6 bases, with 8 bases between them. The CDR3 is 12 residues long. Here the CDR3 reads CASSFGRDGYTF. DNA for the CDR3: TGTGCCAGCAGCTTCGGGAGGGATGGCTACACCTTC.

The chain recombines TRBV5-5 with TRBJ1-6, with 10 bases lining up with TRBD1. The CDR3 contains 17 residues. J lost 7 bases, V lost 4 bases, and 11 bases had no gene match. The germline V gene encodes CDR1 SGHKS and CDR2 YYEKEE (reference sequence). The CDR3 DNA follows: TGTGCCAGCAGCACTCGTCCCGGGACAGGGGTAAATTCACCCCTCCACTTT. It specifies CASSTRPGTGVNSPLHF.

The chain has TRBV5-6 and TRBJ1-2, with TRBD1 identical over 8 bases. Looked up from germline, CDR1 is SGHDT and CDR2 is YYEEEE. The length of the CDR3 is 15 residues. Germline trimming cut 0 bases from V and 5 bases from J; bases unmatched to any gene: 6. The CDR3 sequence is CASSLGQGPGYGYTF. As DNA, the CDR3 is TGTGCCAGCAGCTTGGGACAGGGGCCGGGGTATGGCTACACCTTC.

Written as DNA, the CDR3 is TGTGCCATCGGCGGGGCAGGGGGTATGGACACTGAAGCTTTCTTT. This codes for CAIGGAGGMDTEAFF. The J gene is TRBJ1-1, the V gene TRBV10-3, with TRBD1 identical over 7 bases. Losses at the gene ends were 8 bases for V and 3 bases for J; bases not matched to a gene: 12. Per the germline V gene, CDR1 is ENHRY and CDR2 is SYGVKD. The CDR3 is 15 residues long.

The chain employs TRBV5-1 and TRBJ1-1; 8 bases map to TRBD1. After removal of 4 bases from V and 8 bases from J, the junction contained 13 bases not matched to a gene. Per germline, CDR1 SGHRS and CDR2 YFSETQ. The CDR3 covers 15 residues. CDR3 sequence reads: CASSPRTGRGREAFF. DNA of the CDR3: TGCGCCAGCAGCCCGCGGACAGGGAGGGGAAGAGAAGCTTTCTTT.

The chain's CDR3 is CASSLTPGVNTEAFF. CDR3 sequence (DNA): TGTGCCAGCAGCTTAACTCCAGGGGTAAACACTGAAGCTTTCTTT. The rearrangement joins TRBV7-2 to TRBJ1-1, with a tentative D call TRBD1 (6 bases). The CDR3 totals 15 residues. From germline, CDR1 is SGHTA and CDR2 FQGNSA. Between the trimmed V and J ends, which lost 2 bases and 2 bases, there was a span of 12 bases.

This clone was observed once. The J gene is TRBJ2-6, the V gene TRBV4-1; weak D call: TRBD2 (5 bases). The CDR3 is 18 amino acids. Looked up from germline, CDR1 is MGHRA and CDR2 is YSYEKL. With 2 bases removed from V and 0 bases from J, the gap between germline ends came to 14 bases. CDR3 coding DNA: TGCGCCAGCAGCCAAAGGGCCGCCGGAGGCTCTGGGGCCAACGTCCTGACTTTC. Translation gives CASSQRAAGGSGANVLTF.

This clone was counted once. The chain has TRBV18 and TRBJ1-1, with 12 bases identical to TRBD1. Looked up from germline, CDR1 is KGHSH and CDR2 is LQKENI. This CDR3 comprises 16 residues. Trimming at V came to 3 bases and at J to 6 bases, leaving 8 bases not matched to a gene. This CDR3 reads CASSPGTGGFQAEAFF. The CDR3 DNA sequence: TGTGCCAGCTCACCTGGGACAGGGGGCTTCCAGGCTGAAGCTTTCTTT. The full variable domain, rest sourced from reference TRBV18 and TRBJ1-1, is NAGVMQNPRHLVRRRGQEARLRCSPMKGHSHVYWYRQLPEEGLKFMVYLQKENIIDESGMPKERFSAEFPKEGPSILRIQQVVRGDSAAYFCASSPGTGGFQAEAFFGQGTRLTVV.

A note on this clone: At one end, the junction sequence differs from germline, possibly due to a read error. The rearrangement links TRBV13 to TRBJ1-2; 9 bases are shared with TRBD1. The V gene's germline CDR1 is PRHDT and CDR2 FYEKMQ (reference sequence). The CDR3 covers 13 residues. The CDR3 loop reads CASSLERGTGLDF. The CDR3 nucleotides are TGTGCCAGCAGCTTGGAGAGGGGGACAGGGTTGGACTTC.

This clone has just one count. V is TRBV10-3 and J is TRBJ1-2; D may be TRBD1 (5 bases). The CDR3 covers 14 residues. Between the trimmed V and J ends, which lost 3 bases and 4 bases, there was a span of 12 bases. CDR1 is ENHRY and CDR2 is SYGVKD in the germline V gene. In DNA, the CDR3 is TGTGCCATCAGTGATCAAGGGGTTGGCTATGGCTACACCTTC. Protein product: CAISDQGVGYGYTF.

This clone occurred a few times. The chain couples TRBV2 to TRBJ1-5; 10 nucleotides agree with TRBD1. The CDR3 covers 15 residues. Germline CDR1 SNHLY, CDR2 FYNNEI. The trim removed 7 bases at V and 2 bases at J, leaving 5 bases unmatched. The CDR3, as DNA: TGTGCCAGCATGCCCGGGACAGGGGGCAATCAGCCCCAGCATTTT. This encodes CASMPGTGGNQPQHF.

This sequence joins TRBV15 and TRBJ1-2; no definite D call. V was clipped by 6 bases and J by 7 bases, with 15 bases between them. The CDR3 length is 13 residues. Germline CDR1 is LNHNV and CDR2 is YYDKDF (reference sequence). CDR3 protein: CATRSDRRGGYTF. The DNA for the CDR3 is TGTGCCACCAGGTCCGACCGTCGGGGTGGCTACACCTTC.

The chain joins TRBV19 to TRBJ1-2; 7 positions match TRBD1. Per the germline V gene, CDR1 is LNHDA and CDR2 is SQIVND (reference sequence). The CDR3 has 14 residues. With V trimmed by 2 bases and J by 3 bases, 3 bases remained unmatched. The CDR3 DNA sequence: TGTGCCAGTAGTATAACAGGGGTGGACTATGGCTACACCTTC. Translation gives CASSITGVDYGYTF.

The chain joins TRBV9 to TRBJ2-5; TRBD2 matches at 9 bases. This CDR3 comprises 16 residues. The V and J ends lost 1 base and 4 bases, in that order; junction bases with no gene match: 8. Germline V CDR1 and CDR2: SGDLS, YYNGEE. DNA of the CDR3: TGTGCCAGCAGCGTACTCGGGACTAGCAGTCGAGAGACCCAGTACTTC. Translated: CASSVLGTSSRETQYF.

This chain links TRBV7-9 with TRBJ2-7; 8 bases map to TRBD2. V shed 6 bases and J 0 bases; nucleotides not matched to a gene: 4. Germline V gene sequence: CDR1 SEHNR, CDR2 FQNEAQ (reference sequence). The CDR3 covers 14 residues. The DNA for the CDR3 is TGTGCCAGCAGTGAGCGGGGGAGCTCCTACGAGCAGTACTTC. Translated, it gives CASSERGSSYEQYF.

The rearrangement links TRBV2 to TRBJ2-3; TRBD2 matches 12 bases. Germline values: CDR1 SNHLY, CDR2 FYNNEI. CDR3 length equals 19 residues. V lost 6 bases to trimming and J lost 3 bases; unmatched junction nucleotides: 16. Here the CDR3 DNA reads TGTGCCAGCAGAAATCCGAAGGCTAGCGGGGGGGCTAGGACAGATACGCAGTATTTT. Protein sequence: CASRNPKASGGARTDTQYF.

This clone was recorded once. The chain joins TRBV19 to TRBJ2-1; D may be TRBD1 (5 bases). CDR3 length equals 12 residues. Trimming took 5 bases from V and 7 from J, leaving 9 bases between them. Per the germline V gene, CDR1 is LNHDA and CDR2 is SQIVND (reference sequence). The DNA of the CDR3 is TGTGCCAGTAGTCCACAGGTGAATGAGCAGTTCTTC. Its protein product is CASSPQVNEQFF.

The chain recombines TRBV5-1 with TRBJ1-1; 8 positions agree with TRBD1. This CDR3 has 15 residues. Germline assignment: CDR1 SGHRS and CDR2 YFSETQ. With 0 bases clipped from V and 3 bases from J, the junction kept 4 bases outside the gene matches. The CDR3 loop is CASSLAGGAYTEAFF. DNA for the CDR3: TGCGCCAGCAGCTTGGCAGGGGGCGCGTACACTGAAGCTTTCTTT.

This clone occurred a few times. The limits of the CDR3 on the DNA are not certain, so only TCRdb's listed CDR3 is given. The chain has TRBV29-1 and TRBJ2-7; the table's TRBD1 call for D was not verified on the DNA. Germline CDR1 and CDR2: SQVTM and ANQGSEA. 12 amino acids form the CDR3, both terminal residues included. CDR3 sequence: CSVVVGQGSGYF.

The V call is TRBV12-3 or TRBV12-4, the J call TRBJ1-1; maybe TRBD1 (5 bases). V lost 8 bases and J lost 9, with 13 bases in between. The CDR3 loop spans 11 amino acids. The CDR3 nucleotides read TGTGCCAGCGGGGGGGGGAGAAAAGCTTTCTTT. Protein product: CASGGGRKAFF.

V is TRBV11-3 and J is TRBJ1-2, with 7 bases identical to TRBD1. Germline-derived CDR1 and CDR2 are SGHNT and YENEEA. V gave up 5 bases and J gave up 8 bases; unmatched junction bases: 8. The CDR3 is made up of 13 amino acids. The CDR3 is CASSAPGGRGYTF. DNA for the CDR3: TGTGCCAGCAGCGCCCCAGGGGGACGCGGCTACACCTTC.

DNA for the CDR3: TGTGCCAGCAGCCGGGGGGTGAGAAGAGAAGAGACCCAGTACTTC. Translated, it gives CASSRGVRREETQYF. This chain connects TRBV3-1 (or the pseudogene TRBV3-2) to TRBJ2-5, with TRBD2 as a possible D gene (6 bases). The CDR3 covers 15 residues. Germline V gene lookup returns CDR1 LGHDT and CDR2 YNNKEL (reference sequence). Deletions cut 4 bases from V and 3 bases from J, with 15 bases between.

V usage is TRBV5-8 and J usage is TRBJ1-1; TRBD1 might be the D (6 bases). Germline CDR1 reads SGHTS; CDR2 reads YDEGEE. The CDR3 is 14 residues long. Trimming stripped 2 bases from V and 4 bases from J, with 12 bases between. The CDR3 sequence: CASSFRGAGTEAFF. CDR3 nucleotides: TGTGCCAGCAGCTTTCGGGGGGCCGGCACTGAAGCTTTCTTT.

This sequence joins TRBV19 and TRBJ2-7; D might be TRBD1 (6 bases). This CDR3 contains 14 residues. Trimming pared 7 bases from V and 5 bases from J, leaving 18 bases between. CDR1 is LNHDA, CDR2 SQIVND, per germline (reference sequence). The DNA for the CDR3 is TGTGCCAGTACGTCTCGACAGGCTACCGACGAGCAGTACTTC. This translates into CASTSRQATDEQYF.

The CDR3 is CASSQGVNTEAFF. The CDR3 nucleotides are TGTGCCAGCAGTCAGGGGGTGAACACTGAAGCTTTCTTT. V is TRBV25-1 and J is TRBJ1-1, with 7 positions matching TRBD1. Germline CDR1 reads MGHDK; CDR2 reads SYGVNS. V gave up 5 bases and J gave up 0 bases; unmatched junction bases: 0. CDR3 size: 13 residues.